A single sample is the source of the 18 T cell receptor beta chains below, sequenced in a study of blood T cell repertoires in COVID-19. Sequencing used immunoSEQ multiplex PCR; TCRdb keeps in-frame clones, though not all of them. The sample holds 53,000 or so clones; 76% are singletons and the top ten take over 20%. The sample was peripheral blood. Receptors were obtained from a man between 50 and 59 years old with active or convalescent COVID-19.

For the CDR3, the DNA is TGTGCCAGCAGCTTGGGACAGGGAGGTATTGGGGTGGGCAATGAGCAGTTCTTC. This codes for CASSLGQGGIGVGNEQFF. This sequence joins TRBV5-4 and TRBJ2-1; tentative D call: TRBD1 (7 bases). CDR3 size: 18 residues. Germline V gene sequence: CDR1 SGHNT, CDR2 YYREEE (reference sequence). The V end lost 0 bases, the J end lost 6 bases, and 22 bases lay between the germline ends.

This clone was counted once. This CDR3 is CASRGAASTDTQYF. The CDR3 DNA reads as TGTGCCAGTAGAGGAGCAGCTAGCACAGATACGCAGTATTTT. The V call is TRBV19, the J call TRBJ2-3; the D is unclear. V shed 6 bases and J shed 0 bases, with 10 bases lying between them. Germline V CDR1 and CDR2: LNHDA, SQIVND (reference sequence). The CDR3 has 14 amino acids.

This chain joins TRBV2 and TRBJ1-1, with no clear D. The V end was cut by 6 bases, the J end by 1 base, with 6 bases between. The CDR3 is 12 amino acids. Germline CDR1 SNHLY, CDR2 FYNNEI. The CDR3 loop is CASRDWNTEAFF. CDR3 coding DNA: TGTGCCAGCAGGGACTGGAACACTGAAGCTTTCTTT. The whole variable domain, remainder taken from reference TRBV2 and TRBJ1-1, is EPEVTQTPSHQVTQMGQEVILRCVPISNHLYFYWYRQILGQKVEFLVSFYNNEISEKSEIFDDQFSVERPDGSNFTLKIRSTKLEDSAMYFCASRDWNTEAFFGQGTRLTVV.

This chain connects TRBV6-5 to TRBJ2-2; 7 bases align to TRBD2. J gave up 5 bases and V 2 bases, and 5 bases lay outside the gene matches. Germline CDR1 reads MNHEY; CDR2 reads SVGAGI. This CDR3 region has 15 residues. The CDR3 here is CASSYGAGWTGELFF. Here the CDR3 DNA reads TGTGCCAGCAGTTACGGAGCGGGGTGGACCGGGGAGCTGTTTTTT.

This sequence joins TRBV6-1 and TRBJ1-2; D remains unclear. Trimming cost V 2 bases and J 1 base, with 5 bases left between them. The germline CDR1 and CDR2 sequences are MNHNS and SASEGT. The CDR3 loop spans 13 amino acids. The CDR3 here is CASSEILNYGYTF. CDR3 DNA: TGTGCCAGCAGTGAAATCCTTAACTATGGCTACACCTTC.

This clone occurred a few times. The gene calls are TRBV7-9 and TRBJ1-1, with D tentatively TRBD1 (5 bases). Germline CDR1 is SEHNR and CDR2 is FQNEAQ (reference sequence). The length of the CDR3 is 14 residues. The V gene lost 5 bases and the J gene lost 0 bases, with 10 bases spanning the gap. The CDR3 region is CASSPARVNTEAFF. In nucleotides, the CDR3 is TGTGCCAGCAGCCCAGCCAGGGTGAACACTGAAGCTTTCTTT.

This chain links TRBV27 with TRBJ2-2, with TRBD2 identical over 9 bases. The V segment lost 3 bases and the J segment 2 bases; nucleotides outside the gene matches: 4. Germline V gives CDR1 MNHEY, CDR2 SMNVEV (reference sequence). The CDR3 covers 16 residues. CDR3 sequence: CASSLTSGRNTGELFF. The CDR3 coding sequence is TGTGCCAGCAGTTTGACTAGCGGAAGAAACACCGGGGAGCTGTTTTTT.

The CDR3 here is CASSFRARGNSPLHF. CDR3 in DNA: TGTGCCAGCAGCTTTAGGGCACGGGGGAATTCACCCCTCCACTTT. The genes are TRBV7-8 and TRBJ1-6; D is perhaps TRBD1 (5 bases). Germline lookup yields CDR1 SGHVS and CDR2 FQNEAQ. V gave up 3 bases and J gave up 7 bases, with 13 bases separating them. CDR3 length: 15 amino acids.

The CDR3 region has the DNA TGTGCCAGCAGCGGCTCTAGCGGGGGCCTCGAGCAGTACTTC. This codes for CASSGSSGGLEQYF. The chain links TRBV9 to TRBJ2-7; 10 positions match TRBD2. CDR1 and CDR2 from the germline V gene are SGDLS and YYNGEE. V was clipped by 3 bases and J by 6 bases; unmatched bases: 6. The CDR3 spans 14 residues.

The J gene is TRBJ2-5, the V gene TRBV2, with 9 positions matching TRBD2. The junction had 6 bases not matched to a gene; V was cut back by 8 bases and J by 2 bases. Germline V gene data show CDR1 as SNHLY and CDR2 as FYNNEI. The CDR3 length is 14 residues. DNA for the CDR3: TGTGCCAGCGGGCGGGGGGGACAACAAGAGACCCAGTACTTC. This sequence encodes CASGRGGQQETQYF.

The chain joins TRBV25-1 to TRBJ2-1; D gene unclear. V was pared by 5 bases and J by 8 bases, with 4 bases between. Germline CDR1 is MGHDK and CDR2 is SYGVNS. CDR3 length equals 10 residues. This chain's CDR3 is CASSLDEQFF. The CDR3 nucleotides read TGTGCCAGCAGTTTAGATGAGCAGTTCTTC.

The V gene is TRBV9, the J gene TRBJ1-1; 10 nucleotides match TRBD1. Germline lookup yields CDR1 SGDLS and CDR2 YYNGEE. The CDR3 has 14 residues. V gave up 4 bases and J gave up 4 bases; unmatched junction bases: 4. The CDR3: CASSLRQGATEAFF. The DNA for the CDR3 is TGTGCCAGCAGCCTACGACAGGGGGCCACTGAAGCTTTCTTT. The complete variable domain, with remaining parts taken from reference TRBV9 and TRBJ1-1, reads DSGVTQTPKHLITATGQRVTLRCSPRSGDLSVYWYQQSLDQGLQFLIQYYNGEERAKGNILERFSAQQFPDLHSELNLSSLELGDSALYFCASSLRQGATEAFFGQGTRLTVV.

The rearrangement joins TRBV6-5 to TRBJ2-1, with 9 positions matching TRBD2. This CDR3 is built from 14 residues. With V trimmed by 6 bases and J by 9 bases, 9 bases remained unmatched. Germline CDR1 reads MNHEY; CDR2 reads SVGAGI. In DNA, the CDR3 is TGTGCCAGCAGGTTAGCGGGAGTGAATGGTGAGCAGTTCTTC. Translated: CASRLAGVNGEQFF.

CDR3 sequence (DNA): TGTGCCAGCAGTGGACTAGCGGGAAAATACGAGCAGTACTTC. Protein: CASSGLAGKYEQYF. V usage is TRBV2 and J usage is TRBJ2-7; 11 nucleotides line up with TRBD2. The trim removed 4 bases at V and 4 bases at J, leaving 3 bases unmatched. There are 14 residues in the CDR3. Germline V gene lookup returns CDR1 SNHLY and CDR2 FYNNEI.

The V call is TRBV29-1, the J call TRBJ1-1; perhaps TRBD1 as D (5 bases). This CDR3 has 12 residues. Germline-derived CDR1 and CDR2 are SQVTM and ANQGSEA. Trimming removed 8 bases from V and 6 bases from J, with 16 bases in between. The DNA for the CDR3 is TGCAGCTTGCGACGGGGGTTCGCTGAAGCTTTCTTT. Amino acids: CSLRRGFAEAFF.

V is TRBV29-1 and J is TRBJ2-6; TRBD2 aligns across 7 bases. This CDR3 is built from 14 residues. V lost 6 bases to trimming and J lost 0 bases; unmatched junction nucleotides: 2. Germline values: CDR1 SQVTM, CDR2 ANQGSEA. CDR3 in DNA: TGCAGCGTGCGGGGGACCTCTGGGGCCAACGTCCTGACTTTC. Protein sequence: CSVRGTSGANVLTF.

The J gene is TRBJ1-4, the V gene TRBV5-1; D not resolved. Trimming removed 2 bases from V and 0 bases from J, with 14 bases in between. Germline loops: CDR1 SGHRS, CDR2 YFSETQ. The CDR3 totals 17 residues. CDR3 region: CASSLTQISATNEKLFF. In DNA form, the CDR3 reads TGCGCCAGCAGCTTAACACAGATCTCTGCAACTAATGAAAAACTGTTTTTT.

V and J are TRBV6-5 and TRBJ1-5; no firm D call. Per the germline V gene, CDR1 is MNHEY and CDR2 is SVGAGI. V was shortened by 5 bases and J by 7 bases, with 12 bases between the two germline ends. This CDR3 is 13 amino acids long. CDR3 amino acids: CASSRLFGQPQHF. CDR3 sequence (DNA): TGTGCCAGCAGTCGACTTTTCGGGCAGCCCCAGCATTTT.